The 5 T cell receptor beta chains listed next were all sequenced from one sample in a study of cytomegalovirus exposure and HLA in healthy donors. PCR amplification relied on 60 Vbeta primers (plus 13 Jbeta primers). Clones were read by immunoSEQ multiplex PCR, and TCRdb kept only the in-frame ones, dropping some. Its listing shows around 200,000 clones. What was sequenced was PBMCs. The origin of the receptors is a young woman in good health and CMV-seropositive.

The J gene is TRBJ2-5, the V gene TRBV2, with D possibly matching TRBD2 (6 bases). The better agreement between TRBJ2-7 and the DNA end casts doubt on the J call. Germline CDR1 reads SNHLY; CDR2 reads FYNNEI. This CDR3 is built from 14 residues. The CDR3 DNA is TGTGCCAGCACGAAGGAAGGAGGGCCGCACGAGCAGTACTTC. This gives the protein CASTKEGGPHEQYF.

CDR3 DNA: TGTGCCAGCAGAGGGGGGGAACTTGGGGCAGATACGCAGTATTTT. Its protein is CASRGGELGADTQYF. The rearrangement joins TRBV28 to TRBJ2-3; maybe TRBD2 (7 bases). The CDR3 sequence is 15 residues long. Trimming took off 6 bases at V and 4 bases at J, with 17 bases between the two ends. The V gene's germline CDR1 is MDHEN and CDR2 SYDVKM.

The V and J genes are TRBV7-9 and TRBJ2-5, with D tentatively TRBD1 (5 bases). The V gene's germline CDR1 is SEHNR and CDR2 FQNEAQ (reference sequence). The CDR3 is made up of 15 amino acids. V lost 1 base and J lost 2, with 11 bases in between. The CDR3 region has the DNA TGTGCCAGCAGCTTAGGAGCAGGGCTGCAAGAGACCCAGTACTTC. It translates to CASSLGAGLQETQYF.

The V call is TRBV11-3, the J call TRBJ2-7; TRBD1 matches 7 bases. Germline V lookup: CDR1 SGHNT, CDR2 YENEEA. The CDR3 sequence is 16 residues long. After removal of 3 bases from V and 3 bases from J, the junction contained 11 bases not matched to a gene. The CDR3: CASSFFERGPFYEQYF. CDR3 DNA: TGTGCCAGCAGCTTCTTCGAAAGGGGGCCATTCTACGAGCAGTACTTC.

V gene TRBV19 combines with J gene TRBJ1-2, with 7 bases lining up with TRBD1. Germline V CDR1 and CDR2: LNHDA, SQIVND (reference sequence). Trimming took 5 bases from V and 3 from J; bases not matched to a gene: 3. This CDR3 has 13 amino acids. CDR3 coding DNA: TGTGCCAGTAGTCAAGACAGGGACTATGGCTACACCTTC. Residues: CASSQDRDYGYTF.